Listed here is a single T cell receptor beta chain. The antigen is unknown. The data stem from a study of a mutant IDH1 vaccine in newly diagnosed glioma. Study in general: Patients previously underwent radiotherapy, temozolomide, or both, and most underwent both.

Generated by immunoSEQ multiplex PCR, the TCRdb table keeps only in-frame clones and is missing some. The table shows around 32,000 clones, with approximately 78% occurring only once. The time point: week 35, safety follow-up. Vaccine doses each comprised 300 ug of mutant IDH1 20-mer peptide, with topical imiquimod. CDR3 length: 14 amino acids. Deletions cut 5 bases from V and 1 base from J, with 10 bases between. In germline, CDR1 is SGHDT, CDR2 YYEEEE. The receptor's source is a woman younger than 35 with glioma. Material: PBMCs, obtained from a glioma patient whose treatment included an IDH1 peptide vaccine. This chain uses TRBV5-6 with TRBJ2-1; maybe TRBD1 (6 bases). CDR3 in amino acids: CASRARGSYNEQFF. DNA of the CDR3: TGTGCCAGCAGGGCCAGGGGATCCTACAATGAGCAGTTCTTC.